The clone carrying this T cell receptor (beta chain) appeared many times. The antigen remains unidentified. V was shortened by 5 bases and J by 7 bases, with 20 bases between the two germline ends. The CDR3 totals 16 residues. CDR1 and CDR2 (germline): MNHEY, SVGAGI. Indicated treatment: PENTA 11 planned treatment interruption arm or continuous ART arm. RNA-based 3' RACE libraries used unique molecular identifiers. TCRdb fed the 3' RACE reads into MiXCR, producing one record per CDR3 protein. The table records more than 75,000 distinct CDR3 sequences, about 6.9% of them present only once. This sample stems from a study of HIV-infected children after antiretroviral therapy interruption. Study at large: All children had CD4+ count above 500 and viral load below 50 copies/ml. EBV and CMV exposure was recorded in most children.

Study conclusions and caveats: By the end of treatment interruption, naive CD4+ clonality (Gini) increased.

The chain recombines TRBV6-5 with TRBJ2-2, with D perhaps TRBD2 (6 bases). The source was CD45RA+ CD4+ T cells from PBMCs, pooled from several time points, collected from a donor given antiretroviral therapy, either interrupted or continuous. Subset indicated: naive CD4+ CD45RA+ CD45RO- T cells. The TCR sequence derives from a pool of human donors with HIV. DNA for the CDR3: TGTGCCAGCAGTGAGGGATGGGCTAGCGAGAGCGGGGAGCTGTTTTTT. This gives the protein CASSEGWASESGELFF.